The source of this TCR beta chain is a study of T cell responses to AZD1222 COVID-19 vaccine. General study results and limits: Two AZD1222 administrations were followed by greater Spike-specific TCR breadth and depth. White British people made up most donors, females outnumbered males, and clonal diversity was possibly underestimated.

On this clone: The target antigen is unknown.

The germline CDR1 and CDR2 sequences are SGHRS and YFSETQ. This CDR3 region has 15 residues. The V end was cut by 0 bases, the J end by 1 base, with 10 bases between. Data came from immunoSEQ multiplex PCR; TCRdb stores just in-frame clones and leaves some out. Of 65,000 to 70,000 clones detected, about 90% appear once; the ten largest clones hold 7.8%. This TCR was sampled from an adult in good health. V and J are TRBV5-1 and TRBJ1-1; tentatively, D is TRBD1 (5 bases). The sample was peripheral blood, taken on day 0 of AZD1222 vaccination. CDR3 region: CASSLDGHSNTEAFF. The CDR3 DNA sequence: TGCGCCAGCAGCTTGGACGGACACTCGAACACTGAAGCTTTCTTT. The full variable domain, rest sourced from reference TRBV5-1 and TRBJ1-1, is KAGVTQTPRYLIKTRGQQVTLSCSPISGHRSVSWYQQTPGQGLQFLFEYFSETQRNKGNFPGRFSGRQFSNSRSEMNVSTLELGDSALYLCASSLDGHSNTEAFFGQGTRLTVV.